A single sample gave rise to the 18 T cell receptor beta chains below, sequenced in a study of blood T cell repertoires in COVID-19 (TCRdb year 2020). Library preparation employed the immunoSEQ multiplex PCR assay. TCRdb carries this immuneACCESS record with in-frame sequences only. Its versions omit some clonotypes, under half of them owing to an unresolved V gene in the studies checked, with the rest unexplained. This sample holds approximately 200,000 clones; approximately 88% were observed only once. The ten most abundant clones make up under 4.5% of the sample. Sequencing was done on a sample of peripheral blood. All receptors come from a woman aged 30 to 39 with acute or convalescent COVID-19.

This clone has only a few counts. The chain combines TRBV29-1 with TRBJ2-1; 8 nucleotides align to TRBD2. V dropped 7 bases and J dropped 8; count of bases not matched to a gene: 13. CDR3 length: 14 amino acids. The germline gives CDR1 SQVTM, CDR2 ANQGSEA. The CDR3, as DNA: TGCAGCGGGAAGCGGGAGTCGGTCCGTGATGAGCAGTTCTTC. Translation: CSGKRESVRDEQFF.

The chain combines TRBV28 with TRBJ2-3, with a weak D call TRBD2 (6 bases). CDR1 and CDR2 (germline): MDHEN, SYDVKM. CDR3 length equals 14 residues. Trimming removed 0 bases at V and 7 bases at J, with 11 bases between. CDR3 sequence reads: CASSLWEGGNTQYF. The CDR3 coding sequence is TGTGCCAGCAGTTTATGGGAGGGTGGGAATACGCAGTATTTT.

The chain combines TRBV6-5 with TRBJ1-5, with 9 nucleotides matching TRBD1. This CDR3 is built from 15 residues. The junction had 3 bases not matched to a gene; V was cut back by 2 bases and J by 4 bases. CDR1 and CDR2 (germline): MNHEY, SVGAGI. In DNA form, the CDR3 reads TGTGCCAGCAGTTACGGGACAGGGCATAATCAGCCCCAGCATTTT. Translating gives CASSYGTGHNQPQHF.

Turning to this clone: The same CDR3 also results from other DNA sequences found in this sample. The chain employs TRBV6-5 and TRBJ2-5, with D unresolved. V gave up 6 bases and J gave up 6 bases, with 8 bases separating them. The germline V gene has CDR1 MNHEY and CDR2 SVGAGI. CDR3 length: 11 residues. The CDR3 spells CASSYSKTQYF. DNA for the CDR3: TGTGCCAGCAGCTATTCAAAGACCCAGTACTTC.

This rearrangement joins TRBV25-1 to TRBJ2-5; a weak D match, TRBD2 (6 bases). The germline V and J ends were trimmed by 3 bases and 5 bases, with 13 bases remaining between them. From germline, CDR1 is MGHDK and CDR2 SYGVNS. The CDR3 runs 14 residues. The CDR3 DNA follows: TGTGCCAGCAGTGATTTCCGGGAGACGGAGACCCAGTACTTC. Translation gives CASSDFRETETQYF. The variable domain in full, with the rest retrieved from reference TRBV25-1 and TRBJ2-5, is EADIYQTPRYLVIGTGKKITLECSQTMGHDKMYWYQQDPGMELHLIHYSYGVNSTEKGDLSSESTVSRIRTEHFPLTLESARPSHTSQYLCASSDFRETETQYFGPGTRLLVL.

The chain carries TRBV2 and TRBJ2-2; TRBD1 agrees at 9 bases. V lost 9 bases, J lost 6 bases, and 8 bases stayed unmatched. CDR3 size: 14 residues. Germline CDR1 and CDR2: SNHLY and FYNNEI. For the CDR3, the DNA is TGTGCCAGTCGAACAACAGGGGGCCCCGGGGAGCTGTTTTTT. This gives the protein CASRTTGGPGELFF.

V usage is TRBV28 and J usage is TRBJ2-1, with D unresolved. This CDR3 contains 15 residues. V was shortened by 6 bases and J by 1 base, with 13 bases between the two germline ends. CDR1 MDHEN and CDR2 SYDVKM come from the germline V gene. This CDR3 reads CASRTRLKSYNEQFF. The DNA for the CDR3 is TGTGCCAGCAGAACCCGGTTGAAGTCCTACAATGAGCAGTTCTTC.

The genes are TRBV27 and TRBJ1-2, with 9 bases identical to TRBD1. Looked up from germline, CDR1 is MNHEY and CDR2 is SMNVEV (reference sequence). The CDR3 is made up of 13 amino acids. The junction had 8 bases not matched to a gene; V was cut back by 7 bases and J by 8 bases. CDR3 amino acids: CASKGTGFSGYTF. CDR3 nucleotide sequence: TGTGCCAGCAAGGGGACAGGGTTTTCCGGCTACACCTTC.

This rearrangement joins TRBV7-9 to TRBJ2-5, with a possible D match to TRBD1 (6 bases). V gave up 5 bases and J gave up 0 bases, with 16 bases separating them. The V gene's germline CDR1 is SEHNR and CDR2 FQNEAQ (reference sequence). The CDR3 is 16 residues long. The CDR3 here is CASSKQGPVYQETQYF. In nucleotides, the CDR3 is TGTGCCAGCAGCAAACAGGGTCCCGTATACCAAGAGACCCAGTACTTC.

This clone was seen just once. The chain joins TRBV7-2 to TRBJ2-1; the match to TRBD2 covers 7 bases. The CDR3 has 14 amino acids. Germline V gives CDR1 SGHTA, CDR2 FQGNSA. Unmatched junction bases numbered 15, after V lost 4 bases and J lost 15 bases. The CDR3 nucleotides are TGTGCCAGCAGCTCCCAGCGGGGACCCACCTACCTGTTCTTC. As protein: CASSSQRGPTYLFF.

The chain uses TRBV21-1 and TRBJ2-1; the DNA was not used to check the table's D call, TRBD1. TRBV21-1 is a known pseudogene. CDR3 length: 14 residues. The CDR3 coding sequence is TGTGCCAGCAGCAGGGGCTTCGCCTACAATGAGCAGTTCTTC. It translates to CASSRGFAYNEQFF.

This chain links TRBV7-2 with TRBJ2-5; 7 bases agree with TRBD1. CDR1 is SGHTA, CDR2 FQGNSA, per germline. The ends lost 0 bases at V and 5 bases at J; junction bases unmatched: 9. The CDR3 spans 16 residues. The CDR3 spells CASSLAVGQNRETQYF. The CDR3 DNA reads as TGTGCCAGCAGCTTAGCGGTGGGACAGAACCGGGAGACCCAGTACTTC.

J is TRBJ2-1 and V is TRBV6-5; D unresolved. Per the germline V gene, CDR1 is MNHEY and CDR2 is SVGAGI. Trimming cost V 8 bases and J 9 bases, with 11 bases left between them. This CDR3 is built from 11 residues. The CDR3 sequence is CASPRRSEQFF. Written as DNA, the CDR3 is TGTGCCAGCCCTAGGAGATCTGAGCAGTTCTTC.

The chain carries TRBV19 and TRBJ1-2; the D is unclear. The CDR3 contains 13 residues. Germline V lookup: CDR1 LNHDA, CDR2 SQIVND (reference sequence). V was cut by 7 bases and J by 3 bases, with 12 bases left in between. CDR3 sequence reads: CASIDNQDYGYTF. The CDR3 nucleotides read TGTGCCAGTATAGACAATCAGGACTATGGCTACACCTTC.

CDR3 in DNA: TGTGCCAGTAGTATAGAGGGACAGGGGAATCAGCCCCAGCATTTT. As protein: CASSIEGQGNQPQHF. This sequence joins TRBV19 and TRBJ1-5; 10 nucleotides agree with TRBD1. From germline, CDR1 is LNHDA and CDR2 SQIVND (reference sequence). The length of the CDR3 is 15 residues. V gave up 0 bases and J gave up 4 bases; unmatched junction bases: 0.

This clone was counted between two and nine times. J is TRBJ2-1 and V is TRBV7-2, with D perhaps TRBD2 (6 bases). There are 16 residues in the CDR3. Trimming took 3 bases from V and 4 from J, leaving 16 bases between them. Germline CDR1 and CDR2: SGHTA and FQGNSA. The CDR3 sequence is CASSLVGGLPYNEQFF. DNA for the CDR3: TGTGCCAGCAGCTTGGTTGGGGGACTGCCTTACAATGAGCAGTTCTTC.

The chain carries TRBV27 and TRBJ2-1, with D uncertain. Germline V lookup: CDR1 MNHEY, CDR2 SMNVEV (reference sequence). Trimming removed 4 bases from V and 7 bases from J, with 14 bases in between. This CDR3 comprises 14 residues. The DNA for the CDR3 is TGTGCCAGCAGTTCGTACACCCGTTCGAATGAGCAGTTCTTC. It encodes CASSSYTRSNEQFF.

V gene TRBV30 combines with J gene TRBJ2-2; D gene unclear. CDR1 and CDR2 from the germline V gene are GTSNPN and SVGIG (reference sequence). The CDR3 runs 14 residues. Trimming took 3 bases from V and 0 from J, leaving 8 bases between them. CDR3 nucleotides: TGTGCCTGGAGCATCAATCCGAACACCGGGGAGCTGTTTTTT. This sequence encodes CAWSINPNTGELFF.